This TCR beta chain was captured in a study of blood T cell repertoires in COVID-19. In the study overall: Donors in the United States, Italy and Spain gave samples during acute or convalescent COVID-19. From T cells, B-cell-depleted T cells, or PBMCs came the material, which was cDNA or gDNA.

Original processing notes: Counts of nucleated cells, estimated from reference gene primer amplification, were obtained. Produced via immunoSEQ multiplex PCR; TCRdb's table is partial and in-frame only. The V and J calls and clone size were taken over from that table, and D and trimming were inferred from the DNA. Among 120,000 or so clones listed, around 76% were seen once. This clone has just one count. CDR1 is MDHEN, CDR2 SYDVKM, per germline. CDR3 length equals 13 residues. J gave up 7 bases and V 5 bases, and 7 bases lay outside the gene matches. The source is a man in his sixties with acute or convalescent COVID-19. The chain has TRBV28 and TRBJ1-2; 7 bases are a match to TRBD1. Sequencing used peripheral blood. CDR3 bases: TGTGCCAGCAGTCCTACAGGGGCGTCTGGCTACACCTTC. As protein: CASSPTGASGYTF.